Below are 2 T cell receptor beta chains sequenced from a single sample in a study of cytomegalovirus exposure and HLA in healthy donors. The PCR made use of 60 Vbeta and 13 Jbeta primers. The protocol was immunoSEQ multiplex PCR, while the TCRdb copy is restricted to in-frame clones and leaves out a portion. The sample contains more than 110,000 clones, 73% of which appear only once. The source material was PBMCs. All receptors derive from a middle-aged woman in good health and CMV-seronegative.

The DNA of the CDR3 is TGTGCCAGCAGCTTAGTACGGGGAGGCGACACCGGGGAGCTGTTTTTT. Its protein is CASSLVRGGDTGELFF. The chain combines TRBV7-6 with TRBJ2-2; weak D call: TRBD2 (6 bases). The V end was cut by 1 base, the J end by 3 bases, with 12 bases between. The CDR3 length is 16 residues. Germline assignment: CDR1 SGHVS and CDR2 FNYEAQ.

CDR3 DNA: TGTGCCAGCAGCTTTAGCGGTTCCTACGAGCAGTACTTC. It translates to CASSFSGSYEQYF. This chain connects TRBV5-5 to TRBJ2-7, with D perhaps TRBD2 (6 bases). Germline lookup yields CDR1 SGHKS and CDR2 YYEKEE (reference sequence). The V and J ends lost 2 bases and 1 base respectively, with 7 bases between them. CDR3 length: 13 residues.